The 8 T cell receptor beta chains below all came from one sample that was sequenced in a study of CD8 T cells in Susac syndrome (dated by TCRdb to about 2019). Library prep was done by the immunoSEQ multiplex PCR assay. RNA was extracted with the RNeasy kit and about 0.5 to 1 ug was reverse transcribed using random hexamers. In TCRdb, the public reads were trimmed at Q25 with fastp and aligned with MiXCR, with productive beta chains retained. Each CDR3 protein appears once, grouped with its most common genes and DNA. The sample contains around 130,000 distinct CDR3 sequences, 85% to 95% of them found a single time. The ten largest account for about 0.098% of the sample. The sample consisted of CD4+ T cells from PBMCs. The receptors shown here come from a human donor in good health.

This sequence joins TRBV11-1 and TRBJ1-2; perhaps TRBD1 as D (6 bases). The V gene lost 0 bases and the J gene lost 4 bases, with 9 bases spanning the gap. This CDR3 is 14 amino acids long. The V gene's germline CDR1 is SGHAT and CDR2 FQDESV (reference sequence). The CDR3 reads CASSLAGQSYGYTF. The CDR3 bases are TGTGCCAGCAGCTTAGCAGGACAGTCCTATGGCTACACCTTC. Variable domain in full (rest from reference TRBV11-1 and TRBJ1-2): EAEVAQSPRYKITEKSQAVAFWCDPISGHATLYWYRQILGQGPELLVQFQDESVVDDSQLPKDRFSAERLKGVDSTLKIQPAELGDSAMYLCASSLAGQSYGYTFGSGTRLTVV.

The chain employs TRBV7-8 and TRBJ1-2, with D perhaps TRBD1 (6 bases). CDR1 is SGHVS and CDR2 is FQNEAQ in the germline V gene. V dropped 8 bases and J dropped 0 bases, with 10 bases sitting between them. The CDR3 extends over 13 amino acids. The CDR3 bases are TGTGCCAGCGGACAGCCCACTAACTATGGCTACACCTTC. This translates into CASGQPTNYGYTF.

V and J are TRBV3-1 and TRBJ2-2; 8 bases agree with TRBD2. Germline-derived CDR1 and CDR2 are LGHDT and YNNKEL (reference sequence). This CDR3 has 17 amino acids. The V gene end was trimmed by 1 base and the J gene end by 4 bases; junction bases not matched to a gene: 8. Here the CDR3 DNA reads TGTGCCAGCAGCCAAGTCGGCGTAGCGGGGACCACCGGGGAGCTGTTTTTT. Translation gives CASSQVGVAGTTGELFF.

V usage is TRBV3-1 and J usage is TRBJ2-7, with D unclear. CDR1 and CDR2 (germline): LGHDT, YNNKEL (reference sequence). V lost 2 bases to trimming and J lost 1 base, with 15 bases between them. The CDR3 contains 16 residues. The CDR3 nucleotides read TGTGCCAGCAGCCAAACGCCGGGCACAAAGTCCTACGAGCAGTACTTC. Translated: CASSQTPGTKSYEQYF.

J is TRBJ1-6 and V is TRBV9, with D perhaps TRBD1 (5 bases). There are 14 residues in the CDR3. The germline V gene has CDR1 SGDLS and CDR2 YYNGEE. V was shortened by 1 base and J by 10 bases, with 12 bases between the two germline ends. The CDR3 protein is CASSVNQGRSPLHF. CDR3 DNA sequence: TGTGCCAGCAGCGTAAACCAGGGAAGGTCACCCCTCCACTTT.

V gene TRBV20-1 combines with J gene TRBJ2-5; weak D call: TRBD2 (5 bases). Germline V lookup: CDR1 DFQATT, CDR2 SNEGSKA (reference sequence). The CDR3 has 13 amino acids. V shed 7 bases and J shed 1 base, with 13 bases lying between them. As DNA, the CDR3 is TGCAGTGTGCCCCGCGGGCCCCAAGAGACCCAGTACTTC. It codes for CSVPRGPQETQYF.

CDR3 in DNA: TGTGCCAGCAGCTTAAGCATTAGCACAGATACGCAGTATTTT. The encoded protein is CASSLSISTDTQYF. The chain links TRBV7-9 to TRBJ2-3, with D unresolved. Germline V gene data show CDR1 as SEHNR and CDR2 as FQNEAQ (reference sequence). V lost 2 bases and J lost 0, with 6 bases in between. CDR3 length: 14 residues.

The CDR3 loop reads CASSLNMGGQETQYF. CDR3 DNA sequence: TGTGCCAGTAGCCTCAACATGGGGGGTCAAGAGACCCAGTACTTC. This chain links TRBV19 with TRBJ2-5; D is possibly TRBD2 (6 bases). V was pared by 6 bases and J by 2 bases, with 16 bases between. The CDR3 has 15 residues. Germline assignment: CDR1 LNHDA and CDR2 SQIVND (reference sequence).